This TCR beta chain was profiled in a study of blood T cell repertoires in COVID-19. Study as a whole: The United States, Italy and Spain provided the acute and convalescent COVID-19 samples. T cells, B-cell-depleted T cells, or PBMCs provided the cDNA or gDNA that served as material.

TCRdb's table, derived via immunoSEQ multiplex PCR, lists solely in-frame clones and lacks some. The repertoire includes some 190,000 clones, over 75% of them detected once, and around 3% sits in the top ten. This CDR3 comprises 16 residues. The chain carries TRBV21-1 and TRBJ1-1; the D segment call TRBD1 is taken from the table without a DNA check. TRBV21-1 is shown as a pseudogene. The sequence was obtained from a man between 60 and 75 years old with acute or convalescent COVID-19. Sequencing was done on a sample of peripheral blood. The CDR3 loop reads CASSEPLQTGPTEAFF. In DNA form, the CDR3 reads TGTGCCAGCAGCGAGCCCCTTCAGACAGGGCCCACTGAAGCTTTCTTT.